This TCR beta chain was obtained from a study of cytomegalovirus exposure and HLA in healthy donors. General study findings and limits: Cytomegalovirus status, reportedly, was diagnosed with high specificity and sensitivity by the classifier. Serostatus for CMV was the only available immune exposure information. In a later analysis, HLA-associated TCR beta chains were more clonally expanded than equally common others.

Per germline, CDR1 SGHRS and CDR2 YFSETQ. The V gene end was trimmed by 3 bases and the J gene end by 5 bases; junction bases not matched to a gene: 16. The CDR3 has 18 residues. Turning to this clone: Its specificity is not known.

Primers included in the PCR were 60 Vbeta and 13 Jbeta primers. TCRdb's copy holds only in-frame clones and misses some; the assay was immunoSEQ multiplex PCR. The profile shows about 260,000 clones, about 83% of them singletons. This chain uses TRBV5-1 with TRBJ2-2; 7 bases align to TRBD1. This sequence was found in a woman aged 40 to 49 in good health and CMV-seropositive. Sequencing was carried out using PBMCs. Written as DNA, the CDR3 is TGCGCCAGCAGCTACGGAATAGCCCGACAGGGTGTAACCGGGGAGCTGTTTTTT. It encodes CASSYGIARQGVTGELFF.